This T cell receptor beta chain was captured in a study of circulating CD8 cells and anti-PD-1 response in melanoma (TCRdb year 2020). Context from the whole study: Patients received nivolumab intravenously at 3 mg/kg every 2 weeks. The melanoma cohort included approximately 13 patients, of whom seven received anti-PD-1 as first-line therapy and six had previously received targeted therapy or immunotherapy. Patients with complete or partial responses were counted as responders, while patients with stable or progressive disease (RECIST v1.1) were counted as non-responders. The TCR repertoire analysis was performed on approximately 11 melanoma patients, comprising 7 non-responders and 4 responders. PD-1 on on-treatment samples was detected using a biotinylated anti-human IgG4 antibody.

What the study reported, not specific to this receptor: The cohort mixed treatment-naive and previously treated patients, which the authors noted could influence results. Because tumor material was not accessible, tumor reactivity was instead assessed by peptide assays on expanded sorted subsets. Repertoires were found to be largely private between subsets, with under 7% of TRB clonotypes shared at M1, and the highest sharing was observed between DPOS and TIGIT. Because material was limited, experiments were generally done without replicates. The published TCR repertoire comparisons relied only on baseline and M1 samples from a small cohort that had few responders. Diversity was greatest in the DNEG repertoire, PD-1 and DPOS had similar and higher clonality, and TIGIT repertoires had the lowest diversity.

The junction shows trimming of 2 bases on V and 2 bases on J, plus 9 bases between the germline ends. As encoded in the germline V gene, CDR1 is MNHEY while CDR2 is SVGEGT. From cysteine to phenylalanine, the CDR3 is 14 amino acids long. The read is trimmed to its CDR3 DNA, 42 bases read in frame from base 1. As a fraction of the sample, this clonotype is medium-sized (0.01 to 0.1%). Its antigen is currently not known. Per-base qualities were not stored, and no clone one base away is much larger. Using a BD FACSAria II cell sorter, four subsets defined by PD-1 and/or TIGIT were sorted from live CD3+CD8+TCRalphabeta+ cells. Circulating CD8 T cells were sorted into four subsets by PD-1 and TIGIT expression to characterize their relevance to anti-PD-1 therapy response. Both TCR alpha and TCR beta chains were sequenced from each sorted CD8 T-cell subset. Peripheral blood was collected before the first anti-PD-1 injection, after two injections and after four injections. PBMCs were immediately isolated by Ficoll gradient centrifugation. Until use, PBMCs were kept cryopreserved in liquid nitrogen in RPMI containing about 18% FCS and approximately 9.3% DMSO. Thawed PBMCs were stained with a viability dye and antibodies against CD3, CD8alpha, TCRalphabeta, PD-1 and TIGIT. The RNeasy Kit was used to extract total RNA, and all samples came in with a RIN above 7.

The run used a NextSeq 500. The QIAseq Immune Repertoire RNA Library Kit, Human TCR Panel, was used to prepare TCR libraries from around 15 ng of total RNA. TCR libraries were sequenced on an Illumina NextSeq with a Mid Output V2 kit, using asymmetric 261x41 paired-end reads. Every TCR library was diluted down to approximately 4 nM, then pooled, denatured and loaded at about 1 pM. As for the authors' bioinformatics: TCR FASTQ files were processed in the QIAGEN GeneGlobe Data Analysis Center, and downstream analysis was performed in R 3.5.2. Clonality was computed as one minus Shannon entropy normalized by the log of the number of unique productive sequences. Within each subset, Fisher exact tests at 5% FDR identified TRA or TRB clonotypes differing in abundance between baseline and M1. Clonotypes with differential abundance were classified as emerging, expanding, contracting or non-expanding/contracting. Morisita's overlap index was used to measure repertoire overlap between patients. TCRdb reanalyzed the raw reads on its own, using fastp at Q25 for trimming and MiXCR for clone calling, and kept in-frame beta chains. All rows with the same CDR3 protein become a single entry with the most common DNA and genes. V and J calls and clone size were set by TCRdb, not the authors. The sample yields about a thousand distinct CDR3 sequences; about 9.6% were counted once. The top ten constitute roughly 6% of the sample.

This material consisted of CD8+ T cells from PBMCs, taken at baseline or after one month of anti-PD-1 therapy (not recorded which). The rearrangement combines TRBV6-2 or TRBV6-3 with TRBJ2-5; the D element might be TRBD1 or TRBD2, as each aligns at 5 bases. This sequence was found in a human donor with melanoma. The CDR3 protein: CASSYGTAQETQYF. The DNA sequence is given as TGTGCCAGCAGTTACGGGACGGCTCAAGAGACCCAGTACTTC.